The 7 T cell receptor beta chains reported below all come from one sample, sequenced in a study of identical twins. TCRdb reprocessed the 5' RACE reads via MiXCR and lists one record per CDR3 protein. The sample has 450,000 or so distinct CDR3 sequences, roughly a quarter seen once; the top ten hold 2.5% to 3.5%. These data were also reused for a study on T cells expressing NK-cell markers.

Sample: CD4+ T cells sorted from blood. The receptor set was obtained from a woman aged 18-35 years in good health.

The gene calls are TRBV29-1 and TRBJ2-7; 9 bases fit TRBD1. This CDR3 comprises 14 residues. Germline CDR1 reads SQVTM; CDR2 reads ANQGSEA. V lost 6 bases to trimming and J lost 3 bases; unmatched junction nucleotides: 9. The CDR3 is CSVRPGQGLYEQYF. DNA of the CDR3: TGCAGCGTCCGTCCGGGACAGGGACTCTACGAGCAGTACTTC.

V and J are TRBV20-1 and TRBJ1-2; D gene unclear. The V end was cut by 5 bases, the J end by 6 bases, with 16 bases between. Germline V gives CDR1 DFQATT, CDR2 SNEGSKA (reference sequence). The CDR3 sequence is 13 residues long. DNA for the CDR3: TGCAGTGCTGGAGTGGGAGGAGGAGATGGCTACACCTTC. This sequence encodes CSAGVGGGDGYTF.

The chain has TRBV20-1 and TRBJ2-3, with no clear D. V was shortened by 0 bases and J by 7 bases, with 14 bases between the two germline ends. The CDR3 length is 14 residues. Per germline, CDR1 DFQATT and CDR2 SNEGSKA (reference sequence). The CDR3 region has the DNA TGCAGTGCTAGAGATTTCCGCAAGGTACATACGCAGTATTTT. Its translation: CSARDFRKVHTQYF.

This clonotype was seen repeatedly, ten times or more. V is TRBV27 and J is TRBJ1-1; no clear D. There are 14 residues in the CDR3. Germline CDR1 and CDR2: MNHEY and SMNVEV (reference sequence). V was pared by 6 bases and J by 1 base, with 12 bases between. The CDR3 region is CASSYSGPNTEAFF. In DNA, the CDR3 is TGTGCCAGCAGCTACTCAGGCCCGAACACTGAAGCTTTCTTT.

The chain carries TRBV12-3 or TRBV12-4 and TRBJ2-3, with D perhaps matching TRBD2 (5 bases). V gave up 6 bases and J gave up 7 bases, with 14 bases separating them. This CDR3 region has 13 residues. CDR3 DNA: TGTGCCAGCAGCCCCGCGGGCACCCATACGCAGTATTTT. Amino acid sequence: CASSPAGTHTQYF.

The chain joins TRBV6-4 to TRBJ2-3, with a weak D call TRBD2 (7 bases). V was cut by 3 bases and J by 3 bases, with 10 bases left in between. This CDR3 has 14 amino acids. CDR1 is MRHNA, CDR2 SNTAGT, per germline. CDR3 region: CASSEGGPTDTQYF. Written as DNA, the CDR3 is TGTGCCAGCAGTGAGGGGGGGCCGACAGATACGCAGTATTTT.

This chain links TRBV5-6 with TRBJ2-2; D is uncertain. Germline assignment: CDR1 SGHDT and CDR2 YYEEEE. V lost 4 bases and J 2 bases, leaving 15 bases between the germline ends. CDR3 length: 16 amino acids. The CDR3 bases are TGTGCCAGCAGCAAGGACGCACGGACCAACACCGGGGAGCTGTTTTTT. Translating gives CASSKDARTNTGELFF.